This TCR beta chain was captured by sequencing in a study of cytomegalovirus exposure and HLA in healthy donors. As for the study in general: Early released data had around 88 million unique TCRs, all coming from HLA-typed donors.

The CDR3 consists of 15 residues. V lost 1 base to trimming and J lost 8 bases, with 13 bases between them. Germline loops: CDR1 SGHTS, CDR2 YDEGEE. The table lists this clone with a count of one. Its specificity is not known. General study findings and limits: In a later analysis, CMV-associated beta chains were mostly HLA-associated, it appeared.

60 Vbeta and 13 Jbeta primers were used in PCR. TCRdb keeps only in-frame clones here, not all; method: immunoSEQ multiplex PCR. The sample consists of 120,000 or so clones, 75% to 90% of them appearing once. This chain joins TRBV5-8 and TRBJ1-6, with no clear D. The sample comprised PBMCs. This receptor was identified in a middle-aged man in good health and CMV-seronegative. CDR3 sequence: CASSLSGVLYSPLHF. CDR3 DNA sequence: TGTGCCAGCAGCTTGTCGGGAGTTCTATATTCACCCCTCCACTTT.